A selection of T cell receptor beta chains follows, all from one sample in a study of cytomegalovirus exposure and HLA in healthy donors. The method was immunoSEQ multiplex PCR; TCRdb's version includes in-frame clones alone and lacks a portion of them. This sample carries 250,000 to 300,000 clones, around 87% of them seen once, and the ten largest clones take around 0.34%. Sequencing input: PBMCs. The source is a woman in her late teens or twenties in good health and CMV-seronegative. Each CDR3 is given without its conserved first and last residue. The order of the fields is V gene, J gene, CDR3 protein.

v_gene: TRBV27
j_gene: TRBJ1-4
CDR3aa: ASSSVPGQGFGEKLF

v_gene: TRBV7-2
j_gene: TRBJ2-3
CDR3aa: ASSDDSAYTDTQY

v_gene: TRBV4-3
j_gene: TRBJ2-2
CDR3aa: ASSPYAGGGTGELF

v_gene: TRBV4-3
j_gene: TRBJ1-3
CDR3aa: ASSQDLGQGVGNTIY

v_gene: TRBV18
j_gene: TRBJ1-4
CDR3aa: ASSKYQDINEKLF

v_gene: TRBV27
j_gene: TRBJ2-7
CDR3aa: ASSLLGTAEQY

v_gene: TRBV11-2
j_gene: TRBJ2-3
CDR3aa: ASSPHPLLAGGRDTQY

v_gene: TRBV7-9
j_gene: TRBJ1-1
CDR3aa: ASIRGVSNTEAF

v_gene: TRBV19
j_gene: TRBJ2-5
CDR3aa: ASSTKGARETQY

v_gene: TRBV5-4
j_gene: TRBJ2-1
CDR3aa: ASSTIAGGYNEQF

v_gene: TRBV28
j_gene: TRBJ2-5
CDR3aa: ASSSFQETQY

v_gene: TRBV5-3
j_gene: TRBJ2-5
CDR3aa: ATWAGARETQY

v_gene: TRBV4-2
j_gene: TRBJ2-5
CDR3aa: ASSPVRQGQVRETQY

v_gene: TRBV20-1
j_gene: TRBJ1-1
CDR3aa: SAPRGAEAF

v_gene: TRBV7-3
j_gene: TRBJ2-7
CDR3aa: ARVRTGTINEQY

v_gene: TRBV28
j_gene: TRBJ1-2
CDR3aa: ASSSRTGGNYGYT

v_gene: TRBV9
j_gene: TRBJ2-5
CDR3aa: ASSVGVAVQETQY

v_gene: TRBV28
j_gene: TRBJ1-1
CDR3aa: ASSFPRQVMNTEAF

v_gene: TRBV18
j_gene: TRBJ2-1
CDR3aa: ASSPPLRGDNEQF

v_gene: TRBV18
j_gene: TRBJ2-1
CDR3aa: ASSNRGDEQF

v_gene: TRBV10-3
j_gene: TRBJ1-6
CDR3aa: AISELLGSPLH

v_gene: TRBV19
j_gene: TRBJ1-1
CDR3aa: ASTPGTGNTEAF

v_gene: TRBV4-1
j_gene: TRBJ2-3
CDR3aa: ASSPGISTDTQY

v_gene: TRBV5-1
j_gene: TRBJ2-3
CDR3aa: ASTDGGGTDTQY

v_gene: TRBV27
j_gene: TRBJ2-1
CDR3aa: ASSFSAGELYNEQF

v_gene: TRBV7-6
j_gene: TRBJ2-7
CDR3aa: ASSGDFQSSYEQY

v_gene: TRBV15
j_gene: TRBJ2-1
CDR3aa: ATSPDGGNEQF

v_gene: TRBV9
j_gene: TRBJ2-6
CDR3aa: ASSPVSGANVLT

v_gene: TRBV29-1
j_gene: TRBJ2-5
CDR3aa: SARKGAGETQY

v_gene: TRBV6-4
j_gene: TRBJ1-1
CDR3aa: ASRAGGSNTEAF

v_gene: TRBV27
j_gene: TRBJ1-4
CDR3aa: ASSLLTGTPNEKLF

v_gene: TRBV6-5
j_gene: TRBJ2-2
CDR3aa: ASSNSGQGRTGELF

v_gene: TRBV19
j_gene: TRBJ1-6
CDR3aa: ASSPWKTRQGIIDNSPLH

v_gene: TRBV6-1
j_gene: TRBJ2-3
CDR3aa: ASSERRSGGADTQY

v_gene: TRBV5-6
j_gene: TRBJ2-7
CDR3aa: ASRTGTGDYEQY

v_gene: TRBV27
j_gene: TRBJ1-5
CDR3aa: ASSPRRRGPNQPQH

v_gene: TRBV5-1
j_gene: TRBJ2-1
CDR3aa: ASSFAGARGDEQF

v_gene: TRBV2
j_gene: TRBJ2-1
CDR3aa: ASSGTPTNINEQF

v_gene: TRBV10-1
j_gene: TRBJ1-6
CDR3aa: ASSEGAAPLH

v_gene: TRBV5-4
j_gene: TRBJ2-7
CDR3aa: ASSLWLAGGGEQY

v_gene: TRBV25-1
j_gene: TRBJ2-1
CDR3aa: ASSEIAGAPPTQF